This T cell receptor (beta chain) was found in a study of post-analysis software for immune sequencing data. The V gene's germline CDR1 is LNHNV and CDR2 YYDKDF (reference sequence). The CDR3 length is 16 residues. V was pared by 7 bases and J by 4 bases, with 8 bases of the junction left unmatched. Unique molecular identifiers were carried by the TCR beta cDNA libraries. MiXCR was run by TCRdb on the PCR reads, yielding one entry per CDR3 protein. The sample contains a few hundred thousand distinct CDR3 sequences, around 40% of which appear only once. As for this clonotype: Its antigen is currently unknown.

Study-wide results and limits: Those with multiple sclerosis, the patient group, showed significantly lower normalized Chao1 diversity than controls. Compared with controls, patients had more of about 5 TRBV segments, including TRBV5-6, TRBV5-1 and TRBV20-1.

The receptor was derived from a girl aged 5-17 years with multiple sclerosis. What was sequenced was blood. The J gene is TRBJ2-6, the V gene TRBV15; TRBD1 agrees at 9 bases. The CDR3 region is CATNRDRVSGANVLTF. DNA of the CDR3: TGTGCCACCAACAGGGACAGGGTATCCGGGGCCAACGTCCTGACTTTC.